These 19 T cell receptor beta chains came from one sample sequenced in a study of CD8 T cells in Susac syndrome. RNA, at about 0.5 to 1 ug, was reverse transcribed with random hexamers. Each CDR3 protein is one row after TCRdb ran MiXCR on the immunoSEQ multiplex PCR reads. This table has approximately 25,000 distinct CDR3 sequences, around 93% appearing once. Specimen: CD8+ T cells from PBMCs. The receptors here all came from a human donor with Susac syndrome.

This clonotype appeared once. The V and J genes are TRBV20-1 and TRBJ2-5; D may be TRBD1 (6 bases). This CDR3 comprises 15 residues. V was cut by 1 base and J by 3 bases, with 15 bases left in between. The germline CDR1 and CDR2 sequences are DFQATT and SNEGSKA (reference sequence). Here the CDR3 DNA reads TGCAGTGCTAGAGGGGTTAGGACAGTAAAAGAGACCCAGTACTTC. Amino acids: CSARGVRTVKETQYF.

This clonotype appeared once. The chain is built from TRBV11-2 and TRBJ1-1, with D possibly matching TRBD1 (5 bases). CDR3 length: 16 amino acids. Trimming stripped 5 bases from V and 4 bases from J, with 20 bases between. In germline, CDR1 is SGHAT, CDR2 FQNNGV. The CDR3 DNA sequence: TGTGCCAGCAGCCTAAAAGCAGGGTATGAGGGCACTGAAGCTTTCTTT. Translation gives CASSLKAGYEGTEAFF.

The rearrangement links TRBV6-5 to TRBJ2-7, with 7 bases that match TRBD2. The germline V gene has CDR1 MNHEY and CDR2 SVGAGI. The CDR3 consists of 15 residues. The V and J ends lost 0 bases and 3 bases, in that order; junction bases with no gene match: 5. CDR3 loop: CASSYSRTRGYEQYF. The CDR3 coding sequence is TGTGCCAGCAGTTACTCGAGGACTAGGGGCTACGAGCAGTACTTC.

The chain joins TRBV19 to TRBJ1-6; D is undetermined. Germline V lookup: CDR1 LNHDA, CDR2 SQIVND (reference sequence). V was clipped by 3 bases and J by 10 bases, with 7 bases between them. The CDR3 sequence is 12 residues long. The CDR3, as DNA: TGTGCCAGTAGTATGGGGAGCTCACCCCTCCACTTT. This codes for CASSMGSSPLHF.

This sequence joins TRBV20-1 and TRBJ2-2, with unresolved D. The CDR3 extends over 15 amino acids. The V end was cut by 2 bases, the J end by 0 bases, with 10 bases between. The germline V gene has CDR1 DFQATT and CDR2 SNEGSKA (reference sequence). CDR3 region: CSARNPGSNTGELFF. The CDR3 DNA reads as TGCAGTGCTAGAAATCCAGGATCGAACACCGGGGAGCTGTTTTTT.

The chain links TRBV19 to TRBJ1-1, with TRBD1 as a possible D gene (5 bases). The CDR3 runs 14 residues. Germline loops: CDR1 LNHDA, CDR2 SQIVND (reference sequence). V was cut by 5 bases and J by 4 bases, with 14 bases left in between. The CDR3, as DNA: TGTGCCAGTAGTTCGTGGGCCGGGGGCACTGAAGCTTTCTTT. Amino acids: CASSSWAGGTEAFF.

This chain connects TRBV29-1 to TRBJ2-1; D not certain. In germline, CDR1 is SQVTM, CDR2 ANQGSEA. Trimming cost V 2 bases and J 8 bases, with 10 bases left between them. This CDR3 has 12 residues. The CDR3 here is CSVEWTSDEQFF. The CDR3 bases are TGCAGCGTTGAATGGACCTCTGATGAGCAGTTCTTC.

The chain combines TRBV6-6 with TRBJ1-5; D may be TRBD1 (5 bases). The CDR3 length is 15 residues. Germline-derived CDR1 and CDR2 are MNHNY and SVGAGI (reference sequence). Trimming left V 0 bases short and J 5 bases short, with 11 bases between. The chain's CDR3 is CASSYSGPGDQPQHF. The CDR3, as DNA: TGTGCCAGCAGTTACTCGGGACCTGGGGATCAGCCCCAGCATTTT.

This clonotype was counted once. The genes are TRBV28 and TRBJ2-7; the D gene is possibly TRBD1 (5 bases). Germline lookup yields CDR1 MDHEN and CDR2 SYDVKM. Trimming removed 4 bases at V and 8 bases at J, with 24 bases between. CDR3 length: 16 amino acids. The CDR3 region is CASSSPDTFLFTKQYF. DNA for the CDR3: TGTGCCAGCAGTTCCCCGGACACATTTCTCTTTACGAAGCAGTACTTC.

The chain carries TRBV20-1 and TRBJ2-7; D uncertain. The CDR3 has 13 residues. V was trimmed by 7 bases and J by 0 bases, leaving 13 bases between them. CDR1 is DFQATT and CDR2 is SNEGSKA in the germline V gene (reference sequence). The CDR3 DNA sequence: TGCAGTGTAGACGGCCGAAGCTCCTACGAGCAGTACTTC. It yields the protein CSVDGRSSYEQYF.

The V and J genes are TRBV7-9 and TRBJ1-6; 8 bases agree with TRBD1. J gave up 7 bases and V 1 base, and 9 bases lay outside the gene matches. The CDR3 is 17 amino acids. Germline assignment: CDR1 SEHNR and CDR2 FQNEAQ (reference sequence). The CDR3 loop is CASSLEPGQGLNSPLHF. The CDR3 region has the DNA TGTGCCAGCAGCTTAGAGCCCGGACAGGGCTTAAATTCACCCCTCCACTTT. Full variable domain (outside the CDR3, taken from reference TRBV7-9 and TRBJ1-6): DTGVSQNPRHKITKRGQNVTFRCDPISEHNRLYWYRQTLGQGPEFLTYFQNEAQLEKSRLLSDRFSAERPKGSFSTLEIQRTEQGDSAMYLCASSLEPGQGLNSPLHFGNGTRLTVT.

The gene calls are TRBV6-5 and TRBJ2-5; D possibly corresponds to TRBD1 (6 bases). CDR1 and CDR2 (germline): MNHEY, SVGAGI. The CDR3 contains 11 residues. V lost 5 bases, J lost 8 bases, and 9 bases lay in between. This chain's CDR3 is CASSQGPTQYF. Written as DNA, the CDR3 is TGTGCCAGCAGTCAGGGGCCTACCCAGTACTTC.

This chain joins TRBV20-1 and TRBJ1-2; tentative D call: TRBD1 (6 bases). The CDR3 extends over 18 amino acids. Germline V CDR1 and CDR2: DFQATT, SNEGSKA (reference sequence). V lost 8 bases and J 7 bases, leaving 35 bases between the germline ends. As DNA, the CDR3 is TGCAGTACGATTAAACCGGGACACCGAAGAGCCCCTACTATTGGCTACACCTTC. Its protein is CSTIKPGHRRAPTIGYTF.

The chain has TRBV14 and TRBJ1-1, with D unclear. Trimming took off 4 bases at V and 7 bases at J, with 10 bases between the two ends. Germline values: CDR1 SGHDN, CDR2 FVKESK. This CDR3 has 12 residues. CDR3 protein: CASSPSGFEAFF. In DNA, the CDR3 is TGTGCCAGCAGCCCCTCAGGTTTTGAAGCTTTCTTT.

The V call is TRBV19, the J call TRBJ2-7, with D possibly being TRBD1 or TRBD2 (5 bases each). CDR1 and CDR2 (germline): LNHDA, SQIVND (reference sequence). Trimming removed 1 base at V and 0 bases at J, with 7 bases between. The CDR3 contains 14 residues. As DNA, the CDR3 is TGTGCCAGTAGTATAGTCGGGGCCTCCTACGAGCAGTACTTC. Its protein product is CASSIVGASYEQYF.

This clonotype was detected only once. The rearrangement joins TRBV19 to TRBJ2-3; no clear D. Germline V gene data show CDR1 as LNHDA and CDR2 as SQIVND (reference sequence). The CDR3 loop spans 15 amino acids. V was clipped by 0 bases and J by 0 bases, with 7 bases between them. CDR3 DNA: TGTGCCAGTAGTATAGAGGCAGCTAGCACAGATACGCAGTATTTT. This codes for CASSIEAASTDTQYF.

The chain links TRBV7-3 to TRBJ2-2; D is unresolved. Germline V gene lookup returns CDR1 SGHTA and CDR2 FQGTGA. The V gene lost 3 bases and the J gene lost 7 bases, with 9 bases spanning the gap. The CDR3 spans 13 residues. The DNA for the CDR3 is TGTGCCAGCAGCTTGGGTTACGGCGGGGAGCTGTTTTTT. Translation: CASSLGYGGELFF.

The J gene is TRBJ2-7, the V gene TRBV28; D is possibly TRBD1 (5 bases). Trimming took off 2 bases at V and 4 bases at J, with 9 bases between the two ends. In germline, CDR1 is MDHEN, CDR2 SYDVKM. The CDR3 totals 13 residues. CDR3 bases: TGTGCCAGCAGTTTACTTGGGGCTTACGAGCAGTACTTC. Protein product: CASSLLGAYEQYF.

This clonotype was observed once. The chain uses TRBV12-3 or TRBV12-4 and TRBJ1-2; D gene unclear. With 2 bases removed from V and 4 bases from J, the gap between germline ends came to 8 bases. The CDR3 covers 13 residues. DNA for the CDR3: TGTGCCAGCAGTTTAACCCTGAGCTATGGCTACACCTTC. It encodes CASSLTLSYGYTF.